The present T cell receptor (beta chain) was sequenced within a study of identical twins. General study points: Excess twin sharing in beta out-of-frame sequences was weaker. The study found excess low generation probability among twin-shared out-of-frame alpha sequences.

V lost 1 base to trimming and J lost 8 bases, with 14 bases between them. The CDR3 has 14 residues. Germline CDR1 SEHNR, CDR2 FQNEAQ (reference sequence). Donors uniformly comprised healthy Caucasians. Unique molecular identifiers were present on the cDNA, and a universal primer site came from template switching. A single record per CDR3 protein comes from TCRdb applying MiXCR to the 5' RACE reads. The sample has about 890,000 distinct CDR3 sequences, 12% seen once. This clonotype turned up a few times. Its antigen is unidentified. The data were also submitted as part of a second study, on yellow fever vaccine responses in identical twins.

The sequencing input was PBMCs. This chain links TRBV7-9 with TRBJ1-2, with D unresolved. The sequence was collected from a woman aged 18-35 years in good health. CDR3: CASSLGVGPHGYTF. For the CDR3, the DNA is TGTGCCAGCAGCTTAGGGGTAGGGCCGCACGGCTACACCTTC.